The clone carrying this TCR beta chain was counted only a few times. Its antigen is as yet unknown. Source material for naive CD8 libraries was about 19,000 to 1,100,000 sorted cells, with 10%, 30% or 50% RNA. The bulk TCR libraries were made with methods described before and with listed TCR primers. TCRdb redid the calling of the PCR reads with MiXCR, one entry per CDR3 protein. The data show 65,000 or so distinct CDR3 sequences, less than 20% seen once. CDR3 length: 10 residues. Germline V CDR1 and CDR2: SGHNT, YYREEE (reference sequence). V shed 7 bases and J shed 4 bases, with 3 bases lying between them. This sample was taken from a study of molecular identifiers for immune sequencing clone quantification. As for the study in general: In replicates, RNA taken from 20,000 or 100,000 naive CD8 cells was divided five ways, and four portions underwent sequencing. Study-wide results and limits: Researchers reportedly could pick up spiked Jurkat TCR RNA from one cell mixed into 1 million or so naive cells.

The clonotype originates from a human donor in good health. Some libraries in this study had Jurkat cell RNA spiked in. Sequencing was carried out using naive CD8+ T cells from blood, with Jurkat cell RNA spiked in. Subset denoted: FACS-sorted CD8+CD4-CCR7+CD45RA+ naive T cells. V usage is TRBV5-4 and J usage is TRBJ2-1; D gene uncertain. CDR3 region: CASGYNEQFF. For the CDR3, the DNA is TGTGCCAGCGGTTACAATGAGCAGTTCTTC.